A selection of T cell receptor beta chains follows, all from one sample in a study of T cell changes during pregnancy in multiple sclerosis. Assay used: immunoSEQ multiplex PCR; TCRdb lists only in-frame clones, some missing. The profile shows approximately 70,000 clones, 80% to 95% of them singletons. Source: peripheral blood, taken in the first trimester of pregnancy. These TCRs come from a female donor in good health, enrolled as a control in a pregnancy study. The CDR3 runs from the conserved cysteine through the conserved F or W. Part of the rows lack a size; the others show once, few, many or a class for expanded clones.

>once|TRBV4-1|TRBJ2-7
CASSQDRAGGSYEQYF
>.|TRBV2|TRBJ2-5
CASSGLTSQETQYF
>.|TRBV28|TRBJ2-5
CASRSGGETQYF
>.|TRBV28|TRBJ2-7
CASSFPGEGGMEF
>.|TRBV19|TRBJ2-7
CASSITGLADTYEQYF
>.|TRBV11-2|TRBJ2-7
CASSLDQPAQVYEQYF
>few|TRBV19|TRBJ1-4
CASSISHGGATNEKLFF
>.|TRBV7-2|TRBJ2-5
CASSLEGRDSGTQYF
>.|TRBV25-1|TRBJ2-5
CASGGHGGETQYF
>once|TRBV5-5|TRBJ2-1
CASSPWGDAYNEQFF
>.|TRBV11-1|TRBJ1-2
CASSLDRGENGYTF
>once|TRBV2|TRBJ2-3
CASSYLKGEDTQYF
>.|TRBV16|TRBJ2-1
CASSQDSNNEQFF
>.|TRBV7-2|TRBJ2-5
CASSSQGLAGEETQYF
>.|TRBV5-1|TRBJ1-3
CASSTGVGNTIYF
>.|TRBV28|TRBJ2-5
CASSSSPTGETQYF
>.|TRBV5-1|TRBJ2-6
CASSSGTGYRSGANVLTF
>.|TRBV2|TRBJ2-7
CASSERGSTYEQYF
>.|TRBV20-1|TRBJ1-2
CSAMGLYGYTF
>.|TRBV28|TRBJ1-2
CASSPTGVYGYTF
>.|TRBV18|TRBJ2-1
CASSPYSGSSYNEQFF
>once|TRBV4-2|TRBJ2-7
CASSLRLAGGTPGGQYF
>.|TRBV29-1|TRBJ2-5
CSVRQGGFGETQYF
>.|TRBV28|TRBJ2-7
CASSGKGVLAGGDEQYF
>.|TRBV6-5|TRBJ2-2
CASSWRGLSGELFF
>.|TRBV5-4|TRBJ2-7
CASSLSGRAEYEQYF
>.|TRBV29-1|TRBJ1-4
CSVLLEGGSAIEKLFF
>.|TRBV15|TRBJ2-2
CATSRDSGRATGELFF
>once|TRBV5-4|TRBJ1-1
CASSLAGGANVRGTEAFF
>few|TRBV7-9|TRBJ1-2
CASSQANYGYTF
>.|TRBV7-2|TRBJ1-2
CASSLVGSGELQVGYTF
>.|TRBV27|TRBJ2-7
CASSLSAGAGRNEQYF
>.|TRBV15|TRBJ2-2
CATSRVTGEVGELFF
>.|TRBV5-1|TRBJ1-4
CASSPQASNEKLFF
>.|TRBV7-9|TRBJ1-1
CASSPGVYNTEAFF
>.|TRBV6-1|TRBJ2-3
CGTTIKTGGDTQYF
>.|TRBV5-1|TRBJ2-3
CASSWGTGGDTQYF
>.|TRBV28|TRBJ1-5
CASGDRAYQPQHF
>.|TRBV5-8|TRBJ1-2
CASSRWGLISGYTF
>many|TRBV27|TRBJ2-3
CASSSPSTSGSEVGTDTQYF
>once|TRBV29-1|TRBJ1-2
CSVPRDRELGGYTF
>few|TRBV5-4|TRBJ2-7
CASSLGTGARGEQYF